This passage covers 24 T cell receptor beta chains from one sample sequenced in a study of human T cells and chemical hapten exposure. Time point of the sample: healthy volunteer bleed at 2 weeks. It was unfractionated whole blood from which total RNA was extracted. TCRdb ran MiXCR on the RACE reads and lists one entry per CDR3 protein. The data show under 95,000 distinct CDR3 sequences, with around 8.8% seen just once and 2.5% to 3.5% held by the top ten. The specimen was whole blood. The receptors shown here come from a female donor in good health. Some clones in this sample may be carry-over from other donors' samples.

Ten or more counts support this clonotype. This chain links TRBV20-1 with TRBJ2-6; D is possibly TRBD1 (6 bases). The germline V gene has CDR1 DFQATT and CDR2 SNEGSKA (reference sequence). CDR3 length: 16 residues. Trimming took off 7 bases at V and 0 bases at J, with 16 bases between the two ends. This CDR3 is CSVPDRGFSGANVLTF. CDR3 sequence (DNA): TGCAGTGTACCGGACAGAGGGTTCTCTGGGGCCAACGTCCTGACTTTC.

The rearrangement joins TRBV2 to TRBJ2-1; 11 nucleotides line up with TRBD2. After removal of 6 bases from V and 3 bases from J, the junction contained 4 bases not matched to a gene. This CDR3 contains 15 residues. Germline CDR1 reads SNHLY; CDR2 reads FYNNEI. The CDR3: CASRAGTSGYNEQFF. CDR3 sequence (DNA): TGTGCCAGCAGGGCCGGGACTAGCGGCTACAATGAGCAGTTCTTC.

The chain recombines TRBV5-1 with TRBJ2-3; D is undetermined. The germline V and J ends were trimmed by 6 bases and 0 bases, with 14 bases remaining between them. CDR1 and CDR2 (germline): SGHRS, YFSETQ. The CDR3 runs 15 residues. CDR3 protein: CASKPEVLSTDTQYF. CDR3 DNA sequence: TGCGCCAGCAAACCGGAAGTCCTTAGCACAGATACGCAGTATTTT.

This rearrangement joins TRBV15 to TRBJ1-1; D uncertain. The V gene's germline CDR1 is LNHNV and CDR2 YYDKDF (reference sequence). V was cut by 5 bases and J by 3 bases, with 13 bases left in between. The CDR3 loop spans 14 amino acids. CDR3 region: CATSVSVLDTEAFF. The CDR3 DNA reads TGTGCCACCAGCGTCAGTGTACTCGACACTGAAGCTTTCTTT. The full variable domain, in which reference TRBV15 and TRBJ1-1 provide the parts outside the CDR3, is DAMVIQNPRYQVTQFGKPVTLSCSQTLNHNVMYWYQQKSSQAPKLLFHYYDKDFNNEADTPDNFQSRRPNTSFCFLDIRSPGLGDTAMYLCATSVSVLDTEAFFGQGTRLTVV.

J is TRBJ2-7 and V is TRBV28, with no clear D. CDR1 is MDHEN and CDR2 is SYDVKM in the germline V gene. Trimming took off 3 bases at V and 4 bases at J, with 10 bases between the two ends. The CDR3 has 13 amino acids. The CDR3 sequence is CASSFAPLYEQYF. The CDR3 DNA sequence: TGTGCCAGCAGTTTTGCCCCGCTTTACGAGCAGTACTTC.

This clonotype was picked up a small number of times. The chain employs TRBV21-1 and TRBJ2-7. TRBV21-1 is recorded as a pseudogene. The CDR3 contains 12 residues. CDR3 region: CASMGTASEQYF. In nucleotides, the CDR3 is TGTGCCAGCATGGGAACCGCCTCCGAGCAGTACTTC.

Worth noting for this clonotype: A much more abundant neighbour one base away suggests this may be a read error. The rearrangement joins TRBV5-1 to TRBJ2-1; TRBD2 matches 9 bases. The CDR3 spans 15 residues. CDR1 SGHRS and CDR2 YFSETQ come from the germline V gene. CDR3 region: CTSSLEAGGPNEQFF. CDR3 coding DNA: TGCACCAGCAGCTTGGAGGCGGGAGGGCCCAATGAGCAGTTCTTC.

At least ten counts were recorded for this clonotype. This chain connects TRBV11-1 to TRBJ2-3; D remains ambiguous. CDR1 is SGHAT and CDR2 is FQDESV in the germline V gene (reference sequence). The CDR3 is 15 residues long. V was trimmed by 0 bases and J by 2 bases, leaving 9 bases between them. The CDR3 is CASSLARTFTDTQYF. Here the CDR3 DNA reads TGTGCCAGCAGCTTAGCTAGAACGTTCACAGATACGCAGTATTTT.

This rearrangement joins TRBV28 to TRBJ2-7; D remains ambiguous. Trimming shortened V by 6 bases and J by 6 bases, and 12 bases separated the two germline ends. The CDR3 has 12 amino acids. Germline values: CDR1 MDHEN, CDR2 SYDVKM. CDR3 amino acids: CASRRGRFEQYF. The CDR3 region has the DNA TGTGCCAGCAGACGCGGACGGTTCGAGCAGTACTTC.

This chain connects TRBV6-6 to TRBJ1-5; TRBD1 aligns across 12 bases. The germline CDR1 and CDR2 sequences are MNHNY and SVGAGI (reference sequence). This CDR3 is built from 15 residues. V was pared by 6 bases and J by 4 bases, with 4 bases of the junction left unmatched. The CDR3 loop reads CASSQGQGANQPQHF. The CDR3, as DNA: TGTGCCAGCAGCCAGGGACAGGGGGCGAATCAGCCCCAGCATTTT.

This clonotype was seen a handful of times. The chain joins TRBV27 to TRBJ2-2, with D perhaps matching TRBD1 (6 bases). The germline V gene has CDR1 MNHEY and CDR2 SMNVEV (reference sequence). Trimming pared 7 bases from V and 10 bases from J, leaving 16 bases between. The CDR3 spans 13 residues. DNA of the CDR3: TGTGCCAGCAAAACGGACAGTGGTGAGGAGCTGTTTTTT. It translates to CASKTDSGEELFF.

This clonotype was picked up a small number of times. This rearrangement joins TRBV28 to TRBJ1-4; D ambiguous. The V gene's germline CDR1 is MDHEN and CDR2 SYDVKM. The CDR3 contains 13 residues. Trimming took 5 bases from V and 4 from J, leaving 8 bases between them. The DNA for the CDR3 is TGTGCCAGCAGTCTGGGATATAATGAAAAACTGTTTTTT. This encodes CASSLGYNEKLFF. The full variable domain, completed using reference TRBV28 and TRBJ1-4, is DVKVTQSSRYLVKRTGEKVFLECVQDMDHENMFWYRQDPGLGLRLIYFSYDVKMKEKGDIPEGYSVSREKKERFSLILESASTNQTSMYLCASSLGYNEKLFFGSGTQLSVL.

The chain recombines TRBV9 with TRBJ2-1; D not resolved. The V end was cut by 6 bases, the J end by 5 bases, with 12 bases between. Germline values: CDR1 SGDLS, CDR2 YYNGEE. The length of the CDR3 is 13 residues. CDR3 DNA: TGTGCCAGCACCCCCGACGGAAACAATGAGCAGTTCTTC. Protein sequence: CASTPDGNNEQFF.

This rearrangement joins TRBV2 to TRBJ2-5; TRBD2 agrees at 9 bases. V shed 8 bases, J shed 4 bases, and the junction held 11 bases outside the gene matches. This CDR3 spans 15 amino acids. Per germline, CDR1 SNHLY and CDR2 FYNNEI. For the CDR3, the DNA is TGTGCCAGCGGAGGTAGCGGGAGCGGCGGAGAGACCCAGTACTTC. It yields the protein CASGGSGSGGETQYF.

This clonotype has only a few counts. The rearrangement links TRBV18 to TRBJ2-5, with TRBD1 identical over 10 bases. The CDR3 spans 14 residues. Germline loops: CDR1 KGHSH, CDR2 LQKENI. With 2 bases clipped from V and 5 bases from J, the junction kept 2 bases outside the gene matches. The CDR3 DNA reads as TGTGCCAGCTCACCAGGGACAGGGGACGAGACCCAGTACTTC. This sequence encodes CASSPGTGDETQYF.

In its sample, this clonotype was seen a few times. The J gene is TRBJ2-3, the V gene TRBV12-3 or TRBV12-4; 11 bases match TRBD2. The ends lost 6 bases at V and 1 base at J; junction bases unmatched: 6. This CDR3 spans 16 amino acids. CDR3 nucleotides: TGTGCCAGCAGGAGCCCACTAGCGGGAGGCACAGATACGCAGTATTTT. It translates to CASRSPLAGGTDTQYF.

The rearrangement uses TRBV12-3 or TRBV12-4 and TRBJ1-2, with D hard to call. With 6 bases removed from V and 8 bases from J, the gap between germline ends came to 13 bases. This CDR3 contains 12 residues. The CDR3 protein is CASSKGPIGYTF. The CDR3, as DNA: TGTGCCAGCAGCAAAGGACCTATAGGCTACACCTTC.

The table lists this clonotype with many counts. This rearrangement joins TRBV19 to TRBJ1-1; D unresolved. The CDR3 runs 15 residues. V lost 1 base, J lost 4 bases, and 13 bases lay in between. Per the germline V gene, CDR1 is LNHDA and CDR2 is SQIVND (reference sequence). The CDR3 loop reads CASSIADKSSTEAFF. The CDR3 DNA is TGTGCCAGTAGTATAGCCGACAAATCCAGCACTGAAGCTTTCTTT.

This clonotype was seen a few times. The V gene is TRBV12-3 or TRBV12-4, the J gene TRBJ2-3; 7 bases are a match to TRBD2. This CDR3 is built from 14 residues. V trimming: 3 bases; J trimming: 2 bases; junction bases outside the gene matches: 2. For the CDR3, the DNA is TGTGCCAGCAGTTTGACTAGCACCACAGATACGCAGTATTTT. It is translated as CASSLTSTTDTQYF.

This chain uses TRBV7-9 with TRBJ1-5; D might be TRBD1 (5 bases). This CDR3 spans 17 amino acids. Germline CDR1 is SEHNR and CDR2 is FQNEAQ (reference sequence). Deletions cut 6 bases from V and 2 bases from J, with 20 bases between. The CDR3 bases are TGTGCCAGCAGTAGAGTAGGGGCGGAAAATGGCAATCAGCCCCAGCATTTT. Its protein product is CASSRVGAENGNQPQHF.

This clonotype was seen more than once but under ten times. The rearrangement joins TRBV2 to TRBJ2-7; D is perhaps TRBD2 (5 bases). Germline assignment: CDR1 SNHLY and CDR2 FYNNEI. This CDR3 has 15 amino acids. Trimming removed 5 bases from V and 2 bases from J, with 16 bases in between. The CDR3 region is CASSTRGGMTYEQYF. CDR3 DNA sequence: TGTGCCAGCAGTACGAGAGGAGGTATGACCTACGAGCAGTACTTC.

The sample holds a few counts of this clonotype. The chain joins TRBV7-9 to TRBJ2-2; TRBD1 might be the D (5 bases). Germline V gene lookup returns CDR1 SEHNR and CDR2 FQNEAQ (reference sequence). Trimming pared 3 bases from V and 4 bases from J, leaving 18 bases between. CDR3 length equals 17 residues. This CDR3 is CASSFLSIGQGTGELFF. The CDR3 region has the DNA TGTGCCAGCAGCTTTCTATCGATTGGGCAGGGCACCGGGGAGCTGTTTTTT. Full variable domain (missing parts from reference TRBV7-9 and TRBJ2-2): DTGVSQNPRHKITKRGQNVTFRCDPISEHNRLYWYRQTLGQGPEFLTYFQNEAQLEKSRLLSDRFSAERPKGSFSTLEIQRTEQGDSAMYLCASSFLSIGQGTGELFFGEGSRLTVL.

This chain's CDR3 is CASSNKGVSYEQYF. CDR3 nucleotide sequence: TGTGCCAGCAGTAATAAGGGAGTCTCCTACGAGCAGTACTTC. This sequence joins TRBV12-3 or TRBV12-4 and TRBJ2-7, with D perhaps matching TRBD2 (5 bases). There are 14 residues in the CDR3. V was trimmed by 5 bases and J by 0 bases, leaving 11 bases between them.

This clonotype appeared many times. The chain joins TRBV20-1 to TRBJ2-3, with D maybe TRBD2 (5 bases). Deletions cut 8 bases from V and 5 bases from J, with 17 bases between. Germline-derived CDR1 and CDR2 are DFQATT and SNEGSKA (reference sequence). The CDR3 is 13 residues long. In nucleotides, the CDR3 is TGCAGTACCCGGGGAGATGCGGAAGATACGCAGTATTTT. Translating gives CSTRGDAEDTQYF.